The 29 T cell receptor beta chains below were found in one sample sequenced in a study of Tregs in tolerant kidney transplant recipients (dated by TCRdb to between 2018 and 2020). Preparation of the library involved the immunoSEQ multiplex PCR assay. TCRdb holds this immuneACCESS table with in-frame rearrangements only. Some clones are missing; in checked studies, unresolved V genes explain under half, and the rest has no known cause. The sample records about 66,000 clones, 92% of which are singletons. About a tenth of the sample lies in the top ten. The sample's time point label is to be understood as: blood sample drawn before combined kidney and bone marrow transplant. The sequencing used CD8+ T cells from blood, collected before the transplant. The receptors here all came from a human donor who received a combined kidney and bone marrow transplant.

V gene TRBV28 combines with J gene TRBJ1-5; a possible D gene is TRBD1 (5 bases). The CDR3 length is 15 residues. V shed 7 bases and J shed 5 bases, with 18 bases lying between them. Germline lookup yields CDR1 MDHEN and CDR2 SYDVKM. This CDR3 is CASTLGTGGYQPQHF. As DNA, the CDR3 is TGTGCCAGCACCCTGGGGACGGGAGGCTATCAGCCCCAGCATTTT.

The rearrangement links TRBV7-2 to TRBJ2-3; D ambiguous. Germline V lookup: CDR1 SGHTA, CDR2 FQGNSA. The ends were cut back, 3 bases at V and 4 bases at J, with 11 bases in the middle. This CDR3 has 14 residues. The CDR3 is CASSFVLPADTQYF. DNA of the CDR3: TGTGCCAGCAGCTTCGTACTCCCCGCAGATACGCAGTATTTT.

The rearrangement uses TRBV4-3 and TRBJ2-5; TRBD2 aligns across 8 bases. CDR3 length equals 15 residues. CDR1 LGHNA and CDR2 YSLEER come from the germline V gene. The V and J ends lost 2 bases and 6 bases, in that order; junction bases with no gene match: 8. CDR3: CASSQLAGSVQTQYF. CDR3 DNA: TGCGCCAGCAGCCAATTAGCGGGATCGGTTCAGACCCAGTACTTC.

The V call is TRBV5-1, the J call TRBJ1-2; D is possibly TRBD1 (6 bases). Trimming pared 0 bases from V and 7 bases from J, leaving 16 bases between. Germline V gene data show CDR1 as SGHRS and CDR2 as YFSETQ. CDR3 size: 15 residues. The CDR3 bases are TGCGCCAGCAGCTTGGTGTCAGGGGCGCATGGTGGCTACACCTTC. As protein: CASSLVSGAHGGYTF.

The chain joins TRBV27 to TRBJ1-5; tentative D call: TRBD1 (6 bases). Germline V lookup: CDR1 MNHEY, CDR2 SMNVEV (reference sequence). V lost 0 bases to trimming and J lost 9 bases, with 15 bases between them. The CDR3 is 15 amino acids. CDR3 DNA sequence: TGTGCCAGCAGTTTATCTTCAGGGGTCCTGGGGCCCCAGCATTTT. This translates into CASSLSSGVLGPQHF.

The rearrangement links TRBV6-4 to TRBJ1-4; weak D call: TRBD1 (6 bases). CDR1 and CDR2 (germline): MRHNA, SNTAGT. With 5 bases removed from V and 0 bases from J, the gap between germline ends came to 7 bases. This CDR3 comprises 14 residues. The CDR3 DNA reads TGTGCCAGCAGTCCAGGGGCAACTAATGAAAAACTGTTTTTT. Translated: CASSPGATNEKLFF.

This sequence joins TRBV5-3 and TRBJ2-7, with D unresolved. TRBV5-3 is designated an ORF whose function remains uncertain. The CDR3 runs to 15 residues. V was trimmed by 0 bases and J by 0 bases, leaving 10 bases between them. This chain's CDR3 is CARSLDSYHSYEQYF. The CDR3 bases are TGTGCCAGAAGCTTGGACAGTTACCACTCCTACGAGCAGTACTTC.

The chain uses TRBV6-4 and TRBJ1-1; TRBD1 matches 10 bases. Trimming took 5 bases from V and 5 from J; bases not matched to a gene: 8. The CDR3 loop spans 15 amino acids. Germline V lookup: CDR1 MRHNA, CDR2 SNTAGT. The CDR3 sequence: CASSRVGQGGTEAFF. In nucleotides, the CDR3 is TGTGCCAGCAGTCGGGTCGGACAGGGGGGAACTGAAGCTTTCTTT.

V gene TRBV6-6 combines with J gene TRBJ2-7, with 8 bases matching TRBD1. Germline V gene lookup returns CDR1 MNHNY and CDR2 SVGAGI (reference sequence). V was pared by 5 bases and J by 3 bases, with 9 bases of the junction left unmatched. CDR3 length: 15 amino acids. The CDR3 nucleotides are TGTGCCAGCAGTGCATCGGACAGGGCAGTCTACGAGCAGTACTTC. This codes for CASSASDRAVYEQYF.

The V and J genes are TRBV4-1 and TRBJ2-3, with 10 nucleotides matching TRBD2. CDR3 size: 15 residues. Germline V lookup: CDR1 MGHRA, CDR2 YSYEKL. J was trimmed by 2 bases and V by 2 bases; bases with no gene match: 1. Here the CDR3 reads CASSQLAGDTDTQYF. In DNA form, the CDR3 reads TGCGCCAGCAGCCAACTAGCGGGGGACACAGATACGCAGTATTTT.

The genes are TRBV7-6 and TRBJ2-5; D unclear. Germline CDR1 and CDR2: SGHVS and FNYEAQ. V lost 1 base, J lost 7 bases, and 13 bases lay in between. The CDR3 spans 14 residues. CDR3 bases: TGTGCCAGCAGCTTAGGTCACCGGAGTCGGACCCAGTACTTC. Translation: CASSLGHRSRTQYF.

This clone was counted between two and nine times. The chain joins TRBV19 to TRBJ1-3; weak D call: TRBD1 (5 bases). Germline CDR1 reads LNHDA; CDR2 reads SQIVND (reference sequence). V was clipped by 3 bases and J by 4 bases, with 13 bases between them. This CDR3 region has 15 residues. The CDR3: CASSISTGSGNTIYF. CDR3 DNA sequence: TGTGCCAGTAGTATCTCCACAGGTTCAGGAAACACCATATATTTT.

The V and J genes are TRBV6-4 and TRBJ2-1; 9 nucleotides agree with TRBD2. This CDR3 has 15 amino acids. Germline loops: CDR1 MRHNA, CDR2 SNTAGT. With 10 bases clipped from V and 3 bases from J, the junction kept 10 bases outside the gene matches. The CDR3: CATLDPSGNYNEQFF. CDR3 coding DNA: TGTGCCACCCTCGACCCTAGCGGGAACTACAATGAGCAGTTCTTC.

V usage is TRBV4-2 and J usage is TRBJ1-5, with TRBD1 matching 7 bases. The V and J ends lost 0 bases and 2 bases, in that order; junction bases with no gene match: 7. This CDR3 contains 17 residues. In germline, CDR1 is LGHNA, CDR2 YNFKEQ. The CDR3 here is CASSQDGRGEGNQPQHF. CDR3 DNA: TGTGCCAGCAGCCAAGATGGCAGGGGGGAAGGCAATCAGCCCCAGCATTTT.

This clone was counted only a few times. This rearrangement joins TRBV2 to TRBJ1-3; 11 nucleotides line up with TRBD1. The V segment lost 7 bases and the J segment 4 bases; nucleotides outside the gene matches: 6. Germline V CDR1 and CDR2: SNHLY, FYNNEI. The CDR3 loop spans 15 amino acids. CDR3 residues: CASKQDRGRGNTIYF. DNA of the CDR3: TGTGCCAGCAAGCAGGACAGGGGGCGAGGAAACACCATATATTTT.

This rearrangement joins TRBV19 to TRBJ2-5, with D possibly being TRBD2 (6 bases). The J call may be wrong; the DNA end is better matched by TRBJ2-7. The CDR3 extends over 14 amino acids. Germline V gives CDR1 LNHDA, CDR2 SQIVND (reference sequence). The CDR3 coding sequence is TGTGCCAGTAGTTGGGGCCGGGGGTCCTACGAGCAGTACTTC. Protein product: CASSWGRGSYEQYF.

For this clone: One end of the junction is discordant with germline, which a read error may explain. The rearrangement links TRBV7-6 to TRBJ1-5; 11 bases line up with TRBD1. The CDR3 spans 12 residues. Germline V CDR1 and CDR2: SGHVS, FNYEAQ. CDR3 bases: TGTACCAGGACAGGGGGCTCTCAGCCCCAGCATTTT. Protein product: CTRTGGSQPQHF. Complete variable domain (other parts from reference TRBV7-6 and TRBJ1-5): GAGVSQSPRYKVTKRGQDVALRCDPISGHVSLYWYRQALGQGPEFLTYFNYEAQQDKSGLPNDRFSAERPEGSISTLTIQRTEQRDSAMYRCTRTGGSQPQHFGDGTRLSIL.

This chain connects TRBV9 to TRBJ1-1; D is possibly TRBD1 (6 bases). This CDR3 has 15 residues. CDR1 is SGDLS and CDR2 is YYNGEE in the germline V gene. V was cut by 3 bases and J by 6 bases, with 18 bases left in between. The CDR3 bases are TGTGCCAGCAGCGAACAAATCAGGGGATCGGCTGAAGCTTTCTTT. Translating gives CASSEQIRGSAEAFF.

J is TRBJ2-7 and V is TRBV5-8; 8 nucleotides match TRBD1. The CDR3 loop spans 15 amino acids. Per germline, CDR1 SGHTS and CDR2 YDEGEE. With V trimmed by 2 bases and J by 3 bases, 7 bases remained unmatched. For the CDR3, the DNA is TGTGCCAGCAGCTTCTCGGACAGGGAAGTCTACGAGCAGTACTTC. Protein sequence: CASSFSDREVYEQYF.

The rearrangement links TRBV9 to TRBJ2-3, with 7 bases lining up with TRBD2. The V gene end was trimmed by 4 bases and the J gene end by 9 bases; junction bases not matched to a gene: 2. Germline CDR1 reads SGDLS; CDR2 reads YYNGEE. CDR3 length: 11 amino acids. The DNA for the CDR3 is TGTGCCAGCAGCCGGGACTACACGCAGTATTTT. Its translation is CASSRDYTQYF.

The chain carries TRBV4-1 and TRBJ2-1, with D unresolved. V lost 4 bases to trimming and J lost 7 bases, with 17 bases between them. Germline assignment: CDR1 MGHRA and CDR2 YSYEKL. The CDR3 sequence is 15 residues long. The chain's CDR3 is CASSPDATDSNEQFF. CDR3 coding DNA: TGCGCCAGCAGCCCCGATGCGACCGACTCGAATGAGCAGTTCTTC.

The chain employs TRBV5-1 and TRBJ2-2; D might be TRBD2 (7 bases). The CDR3 sequence is 15 residues long. CDR1 is SGHRS and CDR2 is YFSETQ in the germline V gene. V lost 0 bases to trimming and J lost 4 bases, with 10 bases between them. Here the CDR3 DNA reads TGCGCCAGCAGCTTGGGGGGGGGCCGCACCGGGGAGCTGTTTTTT. Protein: CASSLGGGRTGELFF.

This chain joins TRBV7-9 and TRBJ1-6; 7 nucleotides match TRBD1. The CDR3 extends over 15 amino acids. V gave up 1 base and J gave up 6 bases; unmatched junction bases: 3. Germline assignment: CDR1 SEHNR and CDR2 FQNEAQ (reference sequence). The CDR3 loop reads CASSLEGTANSPLHF. The CDR3 region has the DNA TGTGCCAGCAGCTTAGAAGGGACAGCTAATTCACCCCTCCACTTT.

The V gene is TRBV7-2, the J gene TRBJ2-7; D is ambiguous. CDR3 length equals 15 residues. V shed 2 bases and J shed 3 bases, with 14 bases lying between them. Germline V gene data show CDR1 as SGHTA and CDR2 as FQGNSA. CDR3 region: CASSLHWAWNYEQYF. CDR3 DNA: TGTGCCAGCAGCTTACACTGGGCGTGGAACTACGAGCAGTACTTC.

The chain uses TRBV12-5 and TRBJ2-3; 9 bases are shared with TRBD1. The CDR3 totals 16 residues. Germline assignment: CDR1 LGHNT and CDR2 FRNRAP. J was trimmed by 2 bases and V by 5 bases; bases with no gene match: 8. This chain's CDR3 is CASGLGTGRATDTQYF. CDR3 DNA sequence: TGTGCTAGTGGTCTCGGGACAGGGCGGGCCACAGATACGCAGTATTTT.

The gene calls are TRBV13 and TRBJ2-5; TRBD1 might be the D (6 bases). Looked up from germline, CDR1 is PRHDT and CDR2 is FYEKMQ (reference sequence). The CDR3 runs 15 residues. V lost 5 bases and J lost 1, with 14 bases in between. CDR3 loop: CASSPNRAIQETQYF. The CDR3 nucleotides read TGTGCCAGCAGCCCCAACAGGGCTATCCAAGAGACCCAGTACTTC.

The chain combines TRBV7-9 with TRBJ2-7, with 9 bases identical to TRBD1. The CDR3 extends over 15 amino acids. CDR1 is SEHNR and CDR2 is FQNEAQ in the germline V gene (reference sequence). With V trimmed by 4 bases and J by 6 bases, 10 bases remained unmatched. The CDR3: CASSSLGQGSAEQYF. The CDR3 bases are TGTGCCAGCAGCTCTCTCGGACAGGGGAGTGCCGAGCAGTACTTC.

This clone has a handful of counts. The chain recombines TRBV7-9 with TRBJ1-3; perhaps TRBD1 as D (6 bases). CDR1 and CDR2 (germline): SEHNR, FQNEAQ (reference sequence). V was pared by 3 bases and J by 3 bases, with 9 bases between. The CDR3 covers 14 residues. The CDR3 DNA is TGTGCCAGCAGCTTTGGGGGCGGTGGAAACACCATATATTTT. This gives the protein CASSFGGGGNTIYF.

This clone was observed a few times. The V gene is TRBV27, the J gene TRBJ1-2; 8 nucleotides agree with TRBD1. CDR3 length equals 12 residues. V was clipped by 9 bases and J by 2 bases; unmatched bases: 2. From germline, CDR1 is MNHEY and CDR2 SMNVEV (reference sequence). The CDR3 DNA reads TGTGCCAGTGGACAGGGCAACTATGGCTACACCTTC. Translating it yields CASGQGNYGYTF.